These 16 T cell receptor beta chains share one sample of origin, sequenced in a study of PD-1 blockade in classical Hodgkin lymphoma. Sequencing used immunoSEQ multiplex PCR; TCRdb keeps in-frame clones, though not all of them. The sample has 30,000 to 35,000 clones, 65% to 90% seen once. Every patient was affected by relapse after autologous stem cell transplantation, while exposure to brentuximab vedotin was not uniform. The input for sequencing was peripheral blood mononuclear cells (PBMCs), taken at baseline. These receptors were collected from a human donor with classical Hodgkin lymphoma.

This chain joins TRBV19 and TRBJ2-7; D is unresolved. Germline V gives CDR1 LNHDA, CDR2 SQIVND (reference sequence). V was pared by 4 bases and J by 6 bases, with 10 bases between. The CDR3 runs to 12 residues. The CDR3 DNA reads as TGTGCCAGTAGTAATCCCTCTCTCGAGCAGTACTTC. It is translated as CASSNPSLEQYF.

This sequence joins TRBV7-2 and TRBJ2-5; D tentatively fits TRBD1 or TRBD2 (5 bases each). The germline gives CDR1 SGHTA, CDR2 FQGNSA. The CDR3 extends over 15 amino acids. V was pared by 6 bases and J by 1 base, with 15 bases between. CDR3 residues: CASRTGAGSQETQYF. DNA for the CDR3: TGTGCCAGCAGGACCGGGGCAGGTTCCCAAGAGACCCAGTACTTC.

The V and J genes are TRBV7-2 and TRBJ2-2; no firm D call. Germline loops: CDR1 SGHTA, CDR2 FQGNSA. This CDR3 region has 15 residues. Trimming stripped 1 base from V and 6 bases from J, with 12 bases between. DNA for the CDR3: TGTGCCAGCAGCTTAGTGTCTAACTTCGCCGGGGAGCTGTTTTTT. Protein sequence: CASSLVSNFAGELFF.

This chain links TRBV7-9 with TRBJ1-1; TRBD1 aligns across 7 bases. The length of the CDR3 is 15 residues. With 5 bases clipped from V and 2 bases from J, the junction kept 8 bases outside the gene matches. From germline, CDR1 is SEHNR and CDR2 FQNEAQ (reference sequence). The CDR3 is CASSPWTGANTEAFF. The CDR3 DNA reads TGTGCCAGCAGCCCTTGGACAGGCGCAAACACTGAAGCTTTCTTT.

CDR3 in amino acids: CASSPGGRLDQPQHF. The CDR3 bases are TGCGCCAGCAGTCCGGGGGGGCGATTAGATCAGCCCCAGCATTTT. V is TRBV5-1 and J is TRBJ1-5; D perhaps matches TRBD1 (6 bases). The CDR3 loop spans 15 amino acids. Per the germline V gene, CDR1 is SGHRS and CDR2 is YFSETQ. V lost 5 bases and J 5 bases, leaving 17 bases between the germline ends.

The rearrangement uses TRBV18 and TRBJ1-4; D perhaps matches TRBD1 (5 bases). CDR3 length: 15 residues. Germline assignment: CDR1 KGHSH and CDR2 LQKENI. Between the trimmed V and J ends, which lost 3 bases and 3 bases, there was a span of 11 bases. CDR3 nucleotide sequence: TGTGCCAGCTCACCGTTGAGGGACCCTAATGAAAAACTGTTTTTT. The encoded protein is CASSPLRDPNEKLFF.

Only a few counts were recorded for this clone. This sequence joins TRBV28 and TRBJ2-1; TRBD1 matches at 9 bases. The CDR3 length is 16 residues. Unmatched junction bases numbered 11, after V lost 4 bases and J lost 7 bases. Germline lookup yields CDR1 MDHEN and CDR2 SYDVKM. The CDR3 region has the DNA TGTGCCAGCAGTTCCCCTCCGGGACAGGGTAGGAATGAGCAGTTCTTC. Its translation is CASSSPPGQGRNEQFF.

This clone was picked up one time. CDR3: CASSLKTSSSYNEQFF. The CDR3 nucleotides read TGTGCCAGCAGCCTTAAGACAAGCAGCTCCTACAATGAGCAGTTCTTC. The chain joins TRBV11-3 to TRBJ2-1; D is uncertain. The CDR3 sequence is 16 residues long. CDR1 and CDR2 (germline): SGHNT, YENEEA. V was trimmed by 5 bases and J by 0 bases, leaving 14 bases between them. Looking up the rest from reference TRBV11-3 and TRBJ2-1 gives the full variable domain: EAGVVQSPRYKIIEKKQPVAFWCNPISGHNTLYWYLQNLGQGPELLIRYENEEAVDDSQLPKDRFSAERLKGVDSTLKIQPAELGDSAVYLCASSLKTSSSYNEQFFGPGTRLTVL.

The chain carries TRBV6-4 and TRBJ1-1; D remains unclear. CDR1 and CDR2 (germline): MRHNA, SNTAGT. This CDR3 region has 12 residues. The V end was cut by 7 bases, the J end by 10 bases, with 16 bases between. The DNA of the CDR3 is TGTGCCAGCATAACGCTAAACTTCGGAGCTTTCTTT. Amino acid sequence: CASITLNFGAFF.

The chain uses TRBV9 and TRBJ1-3; 8 nucleotides agree with TRBD1. Per germline, CDR1 SGDLS and CDR2 YYNGEE. The trim removed 0 bases at V and 0 bases at J, leaving 5 bases unmatched. The CDR3 totals 17 residues. DNA of the CDR3: TGTGCCAGCAGCGTAGCAGGGGGCGCGGGCTCTGGAAACACCATATATTTT. It translates to CASSVAGGAGSGNTIYF.

The chain uses TRBV19 and TRBJ1-5; 8 positions agree with TRBD1. Per germline, CDR1 LNHDA and CDR2 SQIVND (reference sequence). The J segment lost 5 bases and the V segment lost 6 bases, leaving 9 bases of the junction unmatched. The CDR3 consists of 15 residues. CDR3 amino acids: CASSPGQGAYQPQHF. CDR3 nucleotides: TGTGCCAGTAGCCCGGGGCAGGGGGCTTATCAGCCCCAGCATTTT.

V and J are TRBV2 and TRBJ2-1, with D possibly matching TRBD1 (5 bases). The CDR3 loop spans 13 amino acids. Germline V gives CDR1 SNHLY, CDR2 FYNNEI. With 8 bases removed from V and 7 bases from J, the gap between germline ends came to 15 bases. The CDR3 protein is CASQTEYVNEQFF. The CDR3 DNA follows: TGTGCCAGCCAGACAGAGTATGTGAATGAGCAGTTCTTC.

This clone appeared a few times. V is TRBV18 and J is TRBJ2-3; D is tentatively TRBD1 or TRBD2 (6 bases each). Trimming shortened V by 5 bases and J by 6 bases, and 12 bases separated the two germline ends. The CDR3 extends over 13 amino acids. Per the germline V gene, CDR1 is KGHSH and CDR2 is LQKENI. CDR3 region: CASSGGGGDTQYF. The CDR3 DNA reads TGTGCCAGCTCAGGAGGGGGTGGTGATACGCAGTATTTT.

V and J are TRBV10-3 and TRBJ1-3; weak D call: TRBD1 (6 bases). The CDR3 consists of 16 residues. V lost 5 bases to trimming and J lost 1 base, with 15 bases between them. CDR1 is ENHRY and CDR2 is SYGVKD in the germline V gene. The CDR3 loop reads CAISQDSDPSGNTIYF. The CDR3 DNA follows: TGTGCCATCAGTCAGGACAGTGACCCTTCTGGAAACACCATATATTTT.

The CDR3 sequence: CATSRDRDNTEAFF. The CDR3 nucleotides read TGTGCCACCAGCAGAGATCGGGATAACACTGAAGCTTTCTTT. The gene calls are TRBV15 and TRBJ1-1, with D unresolved. CDR1 is LNHNV, CDR2 YYDKDF, per germline (reference sequence). Trimming removed 0 bases at V and 2 bases at J, with 7 bases between. The CDR3 totals 14 residues.

Points on this clone: At the DNA level, this CDR3 is encoded by other sequences in the same sample as well. This chain uses TRBV19 with TRBJ1-5; possible D gene TRBD1, 5 bases. V lost 3 bases and J lost 7, with 7 bases in between. The CDR3 is 12 residues long. Germline CDR1 is LNHDA and CDR2 is SQIVND (reference sequence). The CDR3 reads CASSIQGQPQHF. The CDR3 DNA reads TGTGCCAGTAGTATTCAGGGACAGCCCCAGCATTTT.